The 8 T cell receptor beta chains given below trace back to one sample, sequenced in a study of OX40 agonist ivuxolimab in advanced cancers. Measured with immunoSEQ multiplex PCR; TCRdb has only the in-frame clones, and not every one. The table lists some 30,000 clones, roughly 88% of them singletons. Sequences were derived from CD4+ or CD8+ T cells sorted from blood, sampled in a trial of the OX40 agonist ivuxolimab. Receptors originate from an adult with an advanced solid tumor such as melanoma, head and neck, liver or kidney cancer.

The chain recombines TRBV11-2 with TRBJ1-2, with 7 bases fitting TRBD1. The CDR3 consists of 15 residues. V lost 5 bases, J lost 3 bases, and 9 bases stayed unmatched. CDR1 SGHAT and CDR2 FQNNGV come from the germline V gene. The CDR3 region has the DNA TGTGCCAGCAGCACCCGGACAGGACGTTACTATGGCTACACCTTC. Protein product: CASSTRTGRYYGYTF.

The chain is built from TRBV11-3 and TRBJ2-3; no clear D. Germline assignment: CDR1 SGHNT and CDR2 YENEEA. The CDR3 runs 15 residues. Trimming took 1 base from V and 2 from J, leaving 10 bases between them. In nucleotides, the CDR3 is TGTGCCAGCAGCTTAGTTGGTATAGTCACAGATACGCAGTATTTT. Translation gives CASSLVGIVTDTQYF.

The CDR3 sequence is CASSQDSTGGPNEKLFF. CDR3 bases: TGCGCCAGCAGCCAAGATAGTACAGGGGGGCCTAATGAAAAACTGTTTTTT. The chain uses TRBV4-1 and TRBJ1-4; 8 bases are shared with TRBD1. CDR1 is MGHRA, CDR2 YSYEKL, per germline. The CDR3 runs to 17 residues. Trimming removed 0 bases from V and 3 bases from J; junction bases left unmatched: 6.

In its sample, this clone was seen once. The chain has TRBV27 and TRBJ2-5; 7 bases are shared with TRBD1. This CDR3 contains 14 residues. Germline V CDR1 and CDR2: MNHEY, SMNVEV (reference sequence). The trim removed 2 bases at V and 2 bases at J, leaving 2 bases unmatched. CDR3 sequence (DNA): TGTGCCAGCAGTTTAGAGGGACAGCAAGAGACCCAGTACTTC. Translating it yields CASSLEGQQETQYF.

This sequence joins TRBV7-2 and TRBJ2-1; 9 nucleotides line up with TRBD2. J lost 10 bases, V lost 4 bases, and 11 bases had no gene match. The V gene's germline CDR1 is SGHTA and CDR2 FQGNSA. The CDR3 has 15 amino acids. This CDR3 reads CASSSAGLAGTEQFF. CDR3 DNA: TGTGCCAGCAGCTCCGCCGGGCTAGCGGGAACCGAGCAGTTCTTC.

CDR3 nucleotides: TGTGCCAGCAGTGAAAGGCGAGAGGGCAATCAGCCCCAGCATTTT. It codes for CASSERREGNQPQHF. The gene calls are TRBV2 and TRBJ1-5, with unresolved D. This CDR3 has 15 amino acids. The V end was cut by 2 bases, the J end by 2 bases, with 10 bases between. Germline assignment: CDR1 SNHLY and CDR2 FYNNEI.

This chain links TRBV7-6 with TRBJ2-1; 10 bases align to TRBD2. V lost 6 bases, J lost 4 bases, and 3 bases stayed unmatched. Germline V gives CDR1 SGHVS, CDR2 FNYEAQ. CDR3 length equals 14 residues. The DNA for the CDR3 is TGTGCCAGCAGTACTAGCGGGGCATACAATGAGCAGTTCTTC. Amino acids: CASSTSGAYNEQFF.

The chain combines TRBV7-9 with TRBJ2-1; 10 bases are shared with TRBD2. There are 18 residues in the CDR3. Germline CDR1 SEHNR, CDR2 FQNEAQ (reference sequence). Trimming took 3 bases from V and 0 from J; bases not matched to a gene: 8. The CDR3 sequence is CASSLWLAGVGSYNEQFF. CDR3 nucleotides: TGTGCCAGCAGCTTGTGGCTAGCGGGGGTGGGCTCCTACAATGAGCAGTTCTTC.